This is a list of T cell receptor beta chains from one sample in a study of T cells in Graves' hyperthyroidism and ophthalmopathy. TCRdb ran MiXCR on the multiplex PCR reads and lists one entry per CDR3 protein. The sample lists about 410,000 distinct CDR3 sequences, over 12% occurring once. Input material: blood. All receptors come from a man between 18 and 29 years old with Graves' ophthalmopathy. Each CDR3 is given with its conserved first and last residue. Each record gives: J gene, clone size, D gene, V gene, CDR3 protein, CDR3 DNA. The D gene is left open where the match is weak. Only some rows state a clone size, as once, few, many or a class for expanded clones.

J: TRBJ2-1; size: many; D: TRBD2; V: TRBV3-1; CDR3: CASSQDTTSGGYEQFF; DNA: TGTGCCAGCAGCCAAGATACGACTAGCGGGGGATATGAGCAGTTCTTC
J: TRBJ1-1; size: many; D: NA; V: TRBV12-3/TRBV12-4; CDR3: CASSLETMNTEAFF; DNA: TGTGCCAGCAGTTTGGAGACAATGAACACTGAAGCTTTCTTT
J: TRBJ2-3; size: many; D: NA; V: TRBV12-3/TRBV12-4; CDR3: CASSLRGSLTDTQYF; DNA: TGTGCCAGCAGTTTAAGGGGGAGTCTCACAGATACGCAGTATTTT
J: TRBJ2-3; size: few; D: TRBD2; V: TRBV19; CDR3: CASSSWTSGEATDTQYF; DNA: TGTGCCAGTAGTTCTTGGACTAGCGGGGAAGCCACAGATACGCAGTATTTT
J: TRBJ2-7; size: many; D: NA; V: TRBV3-1; CDR3: CASSQVPGYPDEQYF; DNA: TGTGCCAGCAGCCAAGTGCCAGGGTACCCCGACGAGCAGTACTTC
J: TRBJ2-3; size: few; D: NA; V: TRBV9; CDR3: CASSVRGSDPTDTQYF; DNA: TGTGCCAGCAGCGTTCGAGGTTCCGACCCCACAGATACGCAGTATTTT
J: TRBJ1-1; size: many; D: TRBD1; V: TRBV5-1; CDR3: CASSLQTGGGTEAFF; DNA: TGCGCCAGCAGCCTACAGACAGGGGGCGGTACTGAAGCTTTCTTT
J: TRBJ1-1; size: NA; D: TRBD1; V: TRBV19; CDR3: CASRNLLQGVNTEAFF; DNA: TGTGCCAGTAGGAATCTATTACAGGGGGTGAACACTGAAGCTTTCTTT
J: TRBJ2-1; size: few; D: TRBD2; V: TRBV20-1; CDR3: CSARDTSESYNEQFF; DNA: TGCAGTGCTAGAGACACTAGCGAATCCTACAATGAGCAGTTCTTC
J: TRBJ2-3; size: many; D: TRBD2; V: TRBV6-1; CDR3: CASSEARLAGLNTQYF; DNA: TGTGCCAGCAGTGAAGCTCGGCTAGCGGGACTCAATACGCAGTATTTT